The clone carrying this TCR beta chain occurred a few times. Its antigen is as yet unknown. Sequencing targeted expressed TCRB transcripts, as all isolated RNA had been reverse transcribed. Naive, central memory and regulatory T cell samples came to a mean of approximately 4 million reads. Sequencing was performed with immunoSEQ multiplex PCR; in TCRdb, only in-frame clones are kept and a portion is missing. The sample includes under 300,000 clones, around 26% of them seen just once. The sample originates from a study of beta chain features in type 1 diabetes. Notes on the study in general: Among type 1 diabetes patients, VDJ junctions had fewer insertions and more deletions. Whether TCRB rearrangement is influenced by HLA type was left unresolved in this analysis.

The sequenced sample was central memory CD4+ T cells from blood. This receptor was identified in a man aged 30 to 45 in good health.

The CDR3 DNA sequence: TGCAGCGTTGAACAGGCAGGGGGTTCCACAGATACGCAGTATTTT. Protein sequence: CSVEQAGGSTDTQYF. The gene calls are TRBV29-1 and TRBJ2-3; 7 positions match TRBD1. There are 15 residues in the CDR3. Germline CDR1 and CDR2: SQVTM and ANQGSEA. V shed 2 bases and J 2 bases; nucleotides not matched to a gene: 7.